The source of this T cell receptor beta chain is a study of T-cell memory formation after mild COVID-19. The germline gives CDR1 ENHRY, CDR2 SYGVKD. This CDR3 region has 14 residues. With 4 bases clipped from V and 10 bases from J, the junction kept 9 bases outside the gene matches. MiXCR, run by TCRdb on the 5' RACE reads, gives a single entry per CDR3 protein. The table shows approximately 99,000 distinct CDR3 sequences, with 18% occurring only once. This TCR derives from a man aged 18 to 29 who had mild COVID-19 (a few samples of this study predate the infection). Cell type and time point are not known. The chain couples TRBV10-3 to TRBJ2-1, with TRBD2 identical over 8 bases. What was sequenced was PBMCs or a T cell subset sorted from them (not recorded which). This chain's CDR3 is CAISARGGFREQFF. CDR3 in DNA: TGTGCCATCAGTGCACGGGGGGGTTTCCGGGAGCAGTTCTTC.